What follows describes a single T cell receptor (beta chain). This clonotype was found a few times. The antigen it recognizes is unknown. There are no base qualities to consult, and no much larger clone falls within one base. Libraries were constructed by multiplex PCR. Sequencing relied on an Illumina HiSeq 4000. To build TCR beta libraries, CDR3 regions were amplified by Arm-PCR using iRepertoire HTBI primers. PCR products were gel purified before sequencing. The published analysis was carried out like this. Gene usage analysis of CDR3 amino acid clonotypes used the 62 TRBV and fewer than 15 TRBJ segments found across samples. Filtered high-quality paired reads were merged into contigs using COPE and FqMerger. BLAST was used to align contigs to IMGT TRBV, TRBD and TRBJ reference genes, and CDR3 was defined according to IMGT. Highly expanded clones were defined as clonotypes with a frequency above 0.1%. Repertoire diversity was measured by Shannon entropy, and V-J evenness by the Gini coefficient. Public clonotypes were defined as clonotypes shared by more than one individual. The public reads were reanalyzed by TCRdb: fastp trimming at Q25, MiXCR alignment, in-frame beta chains only. Every entry covers one CDR3 protein and lists the most common genes and DNA from its rows. TCRdb, rather than the study authors, made the V and J calls. In this sample the table shows more than 650,000 distinct CDR3 sequences, 30% of which occur a single time. The top ten clonotypes cover 42% of the sample.

The time point label of this sample denotes: persistent/refractory GD, antithyroid drugs over 5 years with positive TRAb. For both TCR sequencing and RNA sequencing, RNA was extracted from PBMCs in TRIzol. The diagnosis of Graves' disease followed American Thyroid Association guidelines. Patients were recruited from an endocrinology department in Xi'an, China. Each patient gave about 8.1 milliliters of peripheral blood, collected in an EDTA anticoagulant tube. Ficoll Paque Plus density gradient separation was used to isolate PBMCs, and no further T cell sorting was done. An Agilent 2100 Bioanalyzer and agarose gel were used to check RNA quality, while a NanoDrop 2000 measured RNA concentration. The data are from a study of regulatory T cells in long-lasting Graves disease (dated by TCRdb to the early 2020s). Regarding the complete study: Persistent Graves' disease meant more than 5 years of antithyroid drug treatment with TSH receptor autoantibodies that stayed positive. Persistent Graves' disease patients were compared with newly diagnosed Graves' disease patients by peripheral blood TCR sequencing and RNA sequencing. The study was registered as a clinical trial and conducted in China. A total of roughly 35 samples were covered by TCR sequencing, comprising roughly 13 persistent and roughly 20 newly diagnosed Graves' disease patients. In the clinical cohort, patients with persistent Graves' disease had used antithyroid drugs for an average of roughly 10 years.

Overall study results and their limits: A larger number of public clonotypes was shared among persistent patients (approximately 3,000) than among newly diagnosed patients (about 990). The authors noted that the small sample size was a limitation that may lower accuracy. Peripheral blood alone was examined, since thyroid tissue, which constituted the primary lesion, could not be accessed. Only the TCR beta chain was sequenced and analyzed. Lower TCR Shannon entropy and fewer highly expanded clones were observed in persistent Graves' disease patients than in newly diagnosed patients, which suggested clonal expansion.

This specimen was peripheral blood mononuclear cells (PBMCs), taken when the disease was refractory, from a patient treated with antithyroid drugs. The sequence came from a female donor with Graves disease.

The DNA sequence is given as TGTGCCAGCAGCTTCGACCCTGCCCGATACAGCACTGAAGCTTTCTTT. Its amino acids are CASSFDPARYSTEAFF. The chain employs TRBV11-2 and TRBJ1-1; the D gene is unclear. The CDR3 goes from the cysteine to the phenylalanine over 16 residues. The retained sequence is limited to the CDR3, 48 bases, with the frame set at the first base. V sheds 3 bases and J sheds 4 bases, leaving 18 bases between their ends. The germline V gene gives CDR1 as SGHAT and CDR2 as FQNNGV. Where the CDR3 stops, the reference TRBV11-2 and TRBJ1-1 genes take over; the full variable domain is EAGVAQSPRYKIIEKRQSVAFWCNPISGHATLYWYQQILGQGPKLLIQFQNNGVVDDSQLPKDRFSAERLKGVDSTLKIQPAKLEDSAVYLCASSFDPARYSTEAFFGQGTRLTVV.